The 25 T cell receptor beta chains presented below share a single source sample, sequenced in a study of cytomegalovirus exposure and HLA in healthy donors. The PCR was carried out with 60 Vbeta primers and 13 Jbeta primers. This table comes from immunoSEQ multiplex PCR, and its TCRdb copy is limited to in-frame clones, with some not included. The sample data list roughly 77,000 clones. Sequences were obtained from PBMCs. All receptors come from a man aged 25-40 years in good health and CMV-seronegative.

The genes are TRBV15 and TRBJ2-5; 12 positions agree with TRBD1. Germline loops: CDR1 LNHNV, CDR2 YYDKDF (reference sequence). The junction had 6 bases not matched to a gene; V was cut back by 3 bases and J by 7 bases. The CDR3 is made up of 15 amino acids. DNA of the CDR3: TGTGCCACCAGCAGGGGACAGGGGGCTATCTGGACCCAGTACTTC. Its protein is CATSRGQGAIWTQYF.

The genes are TRBV29-1 and TRBJ2-3, with D hard to call. V was cut by 4 bases and J by 0 bases, with 8 bases left in between. Germline lookup yields CDR1 SQVTM and CDR2 ANQGSEA. The CDR3 runs to 13 residues. The CDR3 DNA reads TGCAGCGTTGCCCCCCCTAGCACAGATACGCAGTATTTT. Translated: CSVAPPSTDTQYF.

The V call is TRBV2, the J call TRBJ2-2, with 7 nucleotides matching TRBD1. CDR3 length equals 13 residues. CDR1 is SNHLY and CDR2 is FYNNEI in the germline V gene. Trimming cost V 6 bases and J 6 bases; bases outside gene matches: 4. The CDR3 DNA is TGTGCCAGCAGAGGGACAGTTTCCGGGGAGCTGTTTTTT. Encoded protein: CASRGTVSGELFF.

The V gene is TRBV29-1, the J gene TRBJ2-1; D uncertain. The V end lost 3 bases, the J end lost 5 bases, and 11 bases lay between the germline ends. Per the germline V gene, CDR1 is SQVTM and CDR2 is ANQGSEA. This CDR3 region has 13 residues. This CDR3 is CSVEYVRNNEQFF. CDR3 nucleotide sequence: TGCAGCGTTGAGTATGTCAGAAACAATGAGCAGTTCTTC.

The chain has TRBV2 and TRBJ2-6; 7 bases line up with TRBD1. The CDR3 extends over 21 amino acids. The V gene's germline CDR1 is SNHLY and CDR2 FYNNEI. The junction had 15 bases not matched to a gene; V was cut back by 0 bases and J by 1 base. CDR3 region: CASSEALWDSSYRSGANVLTF. The DNA of the CDR3 is TGTGCCAGCAGTGAAGCGCTCTGGGACAGCTCATACAGGTCTGGGGCCAACGTCCTGACTTTC.

The V call is TRBV7-2, the J call TRBJ1-1, with TRBD1 matching 9 bases. Germline V gene lookup returns CDR1 SGHTA and CDR2 FQGNSA. The CDR3 length is 14 residues. J lost 5 bases, V lost 4 bases, and 5 bases had no gene match. For the CDR3, the DNA is TGTGCCAGCAGCTGGGACAGGGCGAGGACTGAAGCTTTCTTT. It is translated as CASSWDRARTEAFF.

This rearrangement joins TRBV7-2 to TRBJ1-1, with a tentative D call TRBD1 (6 bases). The CDR3 has 13 residues. Trimming shortened V by 4 bases and J by 5 bases, and 11 bases separated the two germline ends. Germline CDR1 and CDR2: SGHTA and FQGNSA. The CDR3 spells CASSSDRHTEAFF. DNA of the CDR3: TGTGCCAGCAGCTCTGACAGGCATACTGAAGCTTTCTTT.

The V and J genes are TRBV29-1 and TRBJ1-1; 8 nucleotides agree with TRBD1. Losses at the gene ends were 6 bases for V and 6 bases for J; bases not matched to a gene: 9. Germline V lookup: CDR1 SQVTM, CDR2 ANQGSEA. The CDR3 consists of 13 residues. The CDR3 loop reads CSVDTGQVSEAFF. The CDR3 nucleotides read TGCAGCGTCGACACGGGACAGGTCTCTGAAGCTTTCTTT.

The V gene is TRBV18, the J gene TRBJ1-4; 7 positions match TRBD1. V lost 9 bases to trimming and J lost 8 bases; unmatched junction nucleotides: 9. CDR1 KGHSH and CDR2 LQKENI come from the germline V gene. This CDR3 is 13 amino acids long. The CDR3 sequence: CARPTGAWEKLFF. CDR3 in DNA: TGTGCCAGGCCAACAGGGGCTTGGGAAAAACTGTTTTTT.

The chain couples TRBV5-6 to TRBJ1-2; D call uncertain. The CDR3 loop spans 12 amino acids. V gave up 1 base and J gave up 8 bases, with 9 bases separating them. Germline V gives CDR1 SGHDT, CDR2 YYEEEE. Written as DNA, the CDR3 is TGTGCCAGCAGCTTGAGAGAGTACGGCTACACCTTC. Its protein is CASSLREYGYTF.

The V gene is TRBV11-2, the J gene TRBJ2-7, with 7 nucleotides matching TRBD1. From germline, CDR1 is SGHAT and CDR2 FQNNGV. CDR3 length: 15 residues. The ends lost 0 bases at V and 7 bases at J; junction bases unmatched: 9. CDR3 amino acids: CASSLDYRGAREQYF. The CDR3 DNA sequence: TGTGCCAGCAGCTTAGATTACAGGGGAGCTAGGGAGCAGTACTTC.

The chain couples TRBV11-1 to TRBJ1-1; 9 nucleotides match TRBD1. Trimming at V came to 5 bases and at J to 4 bases, leaving 8 bases not matched to a gene. Per germline, CDR1 SGHAT and CDR2 FQDESV (reference sequence). The CDR3 sequence is 15 residues long. CDR3 sequence: CASSITTGGFTEAFF. The CDR3 DNA reads TGTGCCAGCAGCATAACGACAGGGGGTTTCACTGAAGCTTTCTTT.

J is TRBJ2-7 and V is TRBV27, with D possibly TRBD2 on 6 matching bases. The CDR3 is made up of 14 amino acids. V lost 7 bases and J 1 base, leaving 14 bases between the germline ends. The germline gives CDR1 MNHEY, CDR2 SMNVEV (reference sequence). CDR3 DNA: TGTGCCAGCACCCCCCTCGGGGGATCCTACGAGCAGTACTTC. This gives the protein CASTPLGGSYEQYF.

The gene calls are TRBV28 and TRBJ2-7; D not certain. V was pared by 2 bases and J by 3 bases, with 11 bases between. This CDR3 is built from 14 residues. Germline V CDR1 and CDR2: MDHEN, SYDVKM. CDR3 in amino acids: CASSLIYPHYEQYF. CDR3 in DNA: TGTGCCAGCAGTTTAATCTATCCGCACTACGAGCAGTACTTC. Filled out from reference TRBV28 and TRBJ2-7, the complete variable domain reads DVKVTQSSRYLVKRTGEKVFLECVQDMDHENMFWYRQDPGLGLRLIYFSYDVKMKEKGDIPEGYSVSREKKERFSLILESASTNQTSMYLCASSLIYPHYEQYFGPGTRLTVT.

In DNA form, the CDR3 reads TGTGCCAGCAGTTCCCCCCCCCGCCCCACGACAGGGAACTATGGCTACACCTTC. It translates to CASSSPPRPTTGNYGYTF. The J gene is TRBJ1-2, the V gene TRBV28, with 7 bases identical to TRBD1. CDR1 MDHEN and CDR2 SYDVKM come from the germline V gene. Trimming took 4 bases from V and 2 from J; bases not matched to a gene: 16. This CDR3 is 18 amino acids long.

The V gene is TRBV4-1, the J gene TRBJ1-2; maybe TRBD1 (5 bases). Germline V gives CDR1 MGHRA, CDR2 YSYEKL. The CDR3 loop spans 16 amino acids. Trimming took 3 bases from V and 8 from J, leaving 22 bases between them. The CDR3 is CASSQEGASPDIGYTF. In DNA, the CDR3 is TGCGCCAGCAGCCAGGAAGGGGCCTCCCCTGATATCGGCTACACCTTC.

This rearrangement joins TRBV11-2 to TRBJ2-7; 14 bases map to TRBD2. CDR3 length: 16 amino acids. V was clipped by 4 bases and J by 5 bases; unmatched bases: 7. Germline V gives CDR1 SGHAT, CDR2 FQNNGV. CDR3 residues: CASSSTSGRAFHEQYF. The CDR3 DNA reads as TGTGCCAGCAGCTCGACTAGCGGGAGGGCCTTCCACGAGCAGTACTTC.

The chain joins TRBV4-3 to TRBJ2-6; D not certain. V was shortened by 0 bases and J by 0 bases, with 6 bases between the two germline ends. The CDR3 has 16 amino acids. Germline CDR1 LGHNA, CDR2 YSLEER. The CDR3 nucleotides read TGCGCCAGCAGCCAAGATACAAGCTCTGGGGCCAACGTCCTGACTTTC. This encodes CASSQDTSSGANVLTF.

The gene calls are TRBV9 and TRBJ1-2, with 7 bases lining up with TRBD1. CDR1 is SGDLS and CDR2 is YYNGEE in the germline V gene. Trimming removed 4 bases from V and 2 bases from J; junction bases left unmatched: 20. The CDR3 loop spans 19 amino acids. CDR3 sequence (DNA): TGTGCCAGCAGCCCCCCACCGGGACAGCACTCACCATCCAACTATGGCTACACCTTC. Translating gives CASSPPPGQHSPSNYGYTF.

The chain uses TRBV6-1 and TRBJ2-7; TRBD2 matches at 12 bases. Trimming removed 6 bases from V and 4 bases from J; junction bases left unmatched: 7. CDR3 length: 15 amino acids. Germline V CDR1 and CDR2: MNHNS, SASEGT. CDR3 sequence: CASRSTSGSLYEQYF. The CDR3, as DNA: TGTGCCAGCAGGTCGACTAGCGGGAGTTTATACGAGCAGTACTTC.

The J gene is TRBJ1-5, the V gene TRBV5-1; tentative D call: TRBD1 (5 bases). The V and J ends lost 5 bases and 1 base respectively, with 10 bases between them. The CDR3 is made up of 14 amino acids. Germline V gives CDR1 SGHRS, CDR2 YFSETQ. The CDR3 protein is CASSQGESNQPQHF. CDR3 sequence (DNA): TGCGCCAGCAGTCAGGGCGAGAGCAATCAGCCCCAGCATTTT.

The V call is TRBV4-2, the J call TRBJ1-2, with 8 bases aligning to TRBD1. The CDR3 sequence is 15 residues long. The V gene's germline CDR1 is LGHNA and CDR2 YNFKEQ. With V trimmed by 4 bases and J by 8 bases, 12 bases remained unmatched. CDR3: CASSPPGTGRRGYTF. CDR3 coding DNA: TGTGCCAGCAGCCCCCCGGGGACAGGCCGGAGAGGCTACACCTTC.

The genes are TRBV2 and TRBJ1-1; 8 nucleotides line up with TRBD1. The CDR3 spans 13 residues. V was pared by 7 bases and J by 11 bases, with 12 bases of the junction left unmatched. Germline-derived CDR1 and CDR2 are SNHLY and FYNNEI. The CDR3 reads CASTQLQGTGAFF. The CDR3 DNA reads as TGTGCCAGCACCCAACTACAGGGGACAGGCGCTTTCTTT.

The J gene is TRBJ1-5, the V gene TRBV10-3; TRBD1 matches at 7 bases. V trimming: 6 bases; J trimming: 10 bases; junction bases outside the gene matches: 6. The CDR3 sequence is 12 residues long. CDR1 and CDR2 from the germline V gene are ENHRY and SYGVKD. CDR3 residues: CAISPDREPQHF. CDR3 bases: TGTGCCATCAGCCCCGACAGGGAACCCCAGCATTTT.

V usage is TRBV7-2 and J usage is TRBJ1-1; D gene ambiguous. CDR1 and CDR2 (germline): SGHTA, FQGNSA. Trimming removed 1 base at V and 1 base at J, with 4 bases between. The CDR3 spans 13 residues. The CDR3 DNA is TGTGCCAGCAGCTTAGGGCAGAACACTGAAGCTTTCTTT. It yields the protein CASSLGQNTEAFF.